The 15 T cell receptor beta chains presented below share a single source sample, sequenced in a study of cytomegalovirus exposure and HLA in healthy donors. PCR was performed using 60 Vbeta and 13 Jbeta primers. Profiling relied on immunoSEQ multiplex PCR, and the TCRdb table lists in-frame clones only, not all of them. The data show about 150,000 clones, around three quarters seen once. The material sequenced was PBMCs. The source is a man aged 35 to 55 in good health and CMV-seronegative.

V usage is TRBV28 and J usage is TRBJ2-1; 11 bases match TRBD1. J gave up 4 bases and V 7 bases, and 6 bases lay outside the gene matches. The CDR3 is 15 residues long. Germline V gene sequence: CDR1 MDHEN, CDR2 SYDVKM. CDR3 coding DNA: TGTGCCAGCATCTCCGGGACAGGGGGATACAATGAGCAGTTCTTC. As protein: CASISGTGGYNEQFF.

The chain has TRBV19 and TRBJ2-7, with D perhaps matching TRBD1 (7 bases). Trimming pared 6 bases from V and 0 bases from J, leaving 12 bases between. The CDR3 sequence is 14 residues long. Germline loops: CDR1 LNHDA, CDR2 SQIVND (reference sequence). The CDR3 DNA follows: TGTGCCAGTAGGCGGGACAGCTACTCCTACGAGCAGTACTTC. The encoded protein is CASRRDSYSYEQYF. Drawing the rest from reference TRBV19 and TRBJ2-7, the complete variable domain is DGGITQSPKYLFRKEGQNVTLSCEQNLNHDAMYWYRQDPGQGLRLIYYSQIVNDFQKGDIAEGYSVSREKKESFPLTVTSAQKNPTAFYLCASRRDSYSYEQYFGPGTRLTVT.

This clone was picked up a small number of times. This sequence joins TRBV7-2 and TRBJ2-1, with TRBD2 identical over 9 bases. Germline V CDR1 and CDR2: SGHTA, FQGNSA. V lost 1 base and J lost 4; bases outside the gene matches: 2. The CDR3 is made up of 15 amino acids. The CDR3 region has the DNA TGTGCCAGCAGCTTAGAGACTAGCGGATACAATGAGCAGTTCTTC. It specifies CASSLETSGYNEQFF.

This chain uses TRBV7-2 with TRBJ1-5, with TRBD1 as a possible D gene (5 bases). CDR3 length: 14 residues. Germline CDR1 SGHTA, CDR2 FQGNSA. The V end was cut by 5 bases, the J end by 7 bases, with 15 bases between. The CDR3 spells CASSGQGGGQPQHF. The CDR3, as DNA: TGTGCCAGCAGCGGCCAGGGCGGTGGGCAGCCCCAGCATTTT.

J is TRBJ2-5 and V is TRBV5-6, with 10 bases that match TRBD1. The CDR3 has 13 amino acids. The J segment lost 2 bases and the V segment lost 6 bases, leaving 1 base of the junction unmatched. In germline, CDR1 is SGHDT, CDR2 YYEEEE. The CDR3 DNA reads TGTGCCAGCACGGGACAGGGGCAAGAGACCCAGTACTTC. Residues: CASTGQGQETQYF. The full variable domain, rest sourced from reference TRBV5-6 and TRBJ2-5, is DAGVTQSPTHLIKTRGQQVTLRCSPKSGHDTVSWYQQALGQGPQFIFQYYEEEERQRGNFPDRFSGHQFPNYSSELNVNALLLGDSALYLCASTGQGQETQYFGPGTRLLVL.

This chain uses TRBV28 with TRBJ2-7; TRBD1 matches at 9 bases. The germline V gene encodes CDR1 MDHEN and CDR2 SYDVKM. The ends lost 3 bases at V and 6 bases at J; junction bases unmatched: 6. The CDR3 is 14 residues long. CDR3 region: CASSLTGTGSEQYF. CDR3 DNA: TGTGCCAGCAGTTTGACCGGGACAGGGAGCGAGCAGTACTTC.

CDR3 in DNA: TGTGCCAGCAGTTACGGGGGACTAGGGGATGAGCAGTTCTTC. Its protein is CASSYGGLGDEQFF. The chain carries TRBV6-6 and TRBJ2-1, with 8 nucleotides matching TRBD2. The germline gives CDR1 MNHNY, CDR2 SVGAGI (reference sequence). V lost 2 bases, J lost 8 bases, and 5 bases stayed unmatched. CDR3 length: 14 residues.

The CDR3: CASNLRAGHYEQYF. The CDR3 region has the DNA TGCGCCAGCAACCTACGAGCGGGCCACTACGAGCAGTACTTC. The J gene is TRBJ2-7, the V gene TRBV5-1; tentative D call: TRBD2 (6 bases). This CDR3 region has 14 residues. The V end lost 6 bases, the J end lost 3 bases, and 16 bases lay between the germline ends. The germline V gene encodes CDR1 SGHRS and CDR2 YFSETQ.

The V and J genes are TRBV6-1 and TRBJ1-2, with D possibly TRBD1 on 5 matching bases. This CDR3 has 12 residues. Germline lookup yields CDR1 MNHNS and CDR2 SASEGT. With 7 bases removed from V and 4 bases from J, the gap between germline ends came to 10 bases. The CDR3 here is CASTRQSYGYTF. The CDR3 nucleotides read TGTGCCAGCACCCGACAGAGCTATGGCTACACCTTC.

The genes are TRBV25-1 and TRBJ1-2; D perhaps matches TRBD1 (6 bases). Germline V gene lookup returns CDR1 MGHDK and CDR2 SYGVNS. The CDR3 extends over 13 amino acids. Trimming pared 5 bases from V and 8 bases from J, leaving 15 bases between. The CDR3 spells CASSTQGAWGYTF. The CDR3 DNA reads as TGTGCCAGCAGTACACAGGGTGCGTGGGGCTACACCTTC.

The gene calls are TRBV23-1 and TRBJ2-7, with 11 bases that match TRBD2. TRBV23-1 is assigned to the ORF class and has an uncertain function. This CDR3 contains 17 residues. Unmatched junction bases numbered 12, after V lost 3 bases and J lost 5 bases. The CDR3 loop is CASSHAGSGRAYHEQYF. The CDR3 DNA reads TGCGCCAGCAGTCATGCGGGTAGCGGGAGGGCTTACCACGAGCAGTACTTC.

There are a few counts of this clone. The J gene is TRBJ1-2, the V gene TRBV30; D is unresolved. The CDR3 loop spans 12 amino acids. Trimming stripped 0 bases from V and 4 bases from J, with 6 bases between. The germline V gene has CDR1 GTSNPN and CDR2 SVGIG (reference sequence). Here the CDR3 reads CAWSVRPYGYTF. The CDR3 DNA reads TGTGCCTGGAGTGTGCGGCCCTATGGCTACACCTTC.

This clone was seen a handful of times. The chain has TRBV15 and TRBJ2-5, with TRBD2 as a possible D gene (6 bases). CDR1 is LNHNV and CDR2 is YYDKDF in the germline V gene (reference sequence). The V gene lost 3 bases and the J gene lost 3 bases, with 11 bases spanning the gap. CDR3 length equals 14 residues. Written as DNA, the CDR3 is TGTGCCACCAGCAGTCCGACTAGGGAAGAGACCCAGTACTTC. Residues: CATSSPTREETQYF.

The chain couples TRBV5-6 to TRBJ1-6; D remains unclear. This CDR3 region has 15 residues. The germline CDR1 and CDR2 sequences are SGHDT and YYEEEE. The V and J ends lost 5 bases and 4 bases respectively, with 13 bases between them. The CDR3 DNA follows: TGTGCCAGCAGTTTCCTTGACACGTATAATTCACCCCTCCACTTT. This gives the protein CASSFLDTYNSPLHF.

The chain has TRBV5-4 and TRBJ1-1, with a tentative D call TRBD1 (5 bases). Germline lookup yields CDR1 SGHNT and CDR2 YYREEE (reference sequence). The CDR3 has 15 amino acids. Trimming stripped 0 bases from V and 6 bases from J, with 15 bases between. CDR3 in DNA: TGTGCCAGCAGCTTGGCCCAAGGGGCGGCCGCTGAAGCTTTCTTT. Its protein product is CASSLAQGAAAEAFF.